The 2 T cell receptor beta chains in this list originate from one sample, sequenced in a study of blood T cell repertoires in COVID-19 (dated by TCRdb to 2018 to 2021). The library was produced with the immunoSEQ multiplex PCR assay. In its TCRdb copy, this immuneACCESS table keeps in-frame sequences only and misses some clones. Where compared with another copy, unresolved V genes explain less than half of these, and the others have no known cause. For this sample there are fewer than 300,000 clones; about nine tenths appear just once. The top ten hold over 2% of the sample. Sequenced sample: peripheral blood. All receptors derive from a woman in her twenties or thirties with COVID-19, enrolled during active disease.

On this clone: The identical CDR3 is also encoded by other nucleotide sequences in the sample. Written as DNA, the CDR3 is TGTGCCAGCAGCCAAGCAGGGGGAGGCTACACCTTC. Protein sequence: CASSQAGGGYTF. The chain couples TRBV3-1 (or the pseudogene TRBV3-2) to TRBJ1-2; 7 bases agree with TRBD1. From germline, CDR1 is LGHDT and CDR2 YNNKEL (reference sequence). The CDR3 has 12 residues. Trimming took 1 base from V and 8 from J; bases not matched to a gene: 1.

The chain combines TRBV2 with TRBJ1-2; 8 nucleotides align to TRBD1. The CDR3 runs to 14 residues. The germline gives CDR1 SNHLY, CDR2 FYNNEI. J lost 6 bases, V lost 5 bases, and 8 bases had no gene match. CDR3 DNA: TGTGCCAGCAGTCTCCTGGACAGGGCAAATGGCTACACCTTC. As protein: CASSLLDRANGYTF.